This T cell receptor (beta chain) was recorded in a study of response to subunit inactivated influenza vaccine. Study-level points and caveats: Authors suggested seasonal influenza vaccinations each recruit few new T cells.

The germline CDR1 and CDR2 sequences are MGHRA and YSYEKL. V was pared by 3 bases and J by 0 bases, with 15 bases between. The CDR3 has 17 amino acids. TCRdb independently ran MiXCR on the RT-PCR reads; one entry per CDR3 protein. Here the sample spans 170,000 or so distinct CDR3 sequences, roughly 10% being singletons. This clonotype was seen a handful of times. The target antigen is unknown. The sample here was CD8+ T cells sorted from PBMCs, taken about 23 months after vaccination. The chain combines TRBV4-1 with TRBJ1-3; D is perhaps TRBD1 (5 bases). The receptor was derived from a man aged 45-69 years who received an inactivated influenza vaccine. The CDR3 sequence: CASSHDSRANSGNTIYF. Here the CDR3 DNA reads TGCGCCAGCAGCCACGACTCCAGGGCCAACTCTGGAAACACCATATATTTT.